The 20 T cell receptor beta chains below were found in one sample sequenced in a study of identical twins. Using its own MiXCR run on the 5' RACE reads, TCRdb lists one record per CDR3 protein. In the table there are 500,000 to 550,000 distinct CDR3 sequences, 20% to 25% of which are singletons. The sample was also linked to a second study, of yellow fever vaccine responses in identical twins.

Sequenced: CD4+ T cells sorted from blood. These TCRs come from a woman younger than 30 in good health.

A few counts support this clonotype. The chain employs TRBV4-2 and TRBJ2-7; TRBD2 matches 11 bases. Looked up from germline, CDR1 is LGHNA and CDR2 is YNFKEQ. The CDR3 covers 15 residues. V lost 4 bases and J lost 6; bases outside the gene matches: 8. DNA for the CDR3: TGTGCCAGCAGCCGAGATCTAGCGGGGGGTTTCGAGCAGTACGTC. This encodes CASSRDLAGGFEQYV.

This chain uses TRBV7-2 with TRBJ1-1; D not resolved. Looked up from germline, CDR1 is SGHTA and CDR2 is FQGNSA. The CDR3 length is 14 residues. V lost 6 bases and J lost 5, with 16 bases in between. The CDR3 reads CASRAQTSVTEAFF. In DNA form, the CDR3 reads TGTGCCAGCAGGGCTCAAACGAGCGTTACTGAAGCTTTCTTT.

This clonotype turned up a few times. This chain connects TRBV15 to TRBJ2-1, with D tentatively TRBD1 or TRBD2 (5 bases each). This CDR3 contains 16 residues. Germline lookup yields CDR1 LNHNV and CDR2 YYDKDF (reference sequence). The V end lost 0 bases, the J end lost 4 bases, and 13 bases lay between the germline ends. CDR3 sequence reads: CATSRDRGAGYNEQFF. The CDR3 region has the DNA TGTGCCACCAGCAGAGACCGGGGCGCAGGGTACAATGAGCAGTTCTTC.

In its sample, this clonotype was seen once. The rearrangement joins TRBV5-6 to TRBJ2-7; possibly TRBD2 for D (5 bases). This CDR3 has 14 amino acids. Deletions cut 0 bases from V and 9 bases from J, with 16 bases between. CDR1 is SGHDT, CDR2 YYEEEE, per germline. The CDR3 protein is CASSLDGGGLGQYV. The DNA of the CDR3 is TGTGCCAGCAGCTTGGATGGCGGCGGGTTAGGGCAGTACGTC.

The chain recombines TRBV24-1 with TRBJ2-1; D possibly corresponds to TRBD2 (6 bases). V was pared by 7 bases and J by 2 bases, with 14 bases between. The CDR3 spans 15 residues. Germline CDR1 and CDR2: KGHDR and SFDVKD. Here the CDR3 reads CATREGGGTYNEQFF. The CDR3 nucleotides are TGTGCCACCAGAGAGGGAGGAGGAACCTACAATGAGCAGTTCTTC.

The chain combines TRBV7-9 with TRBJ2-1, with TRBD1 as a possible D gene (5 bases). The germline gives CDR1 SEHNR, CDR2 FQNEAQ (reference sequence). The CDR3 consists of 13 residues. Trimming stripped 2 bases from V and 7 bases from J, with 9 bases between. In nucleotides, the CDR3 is TGTGCCAGCAGCTTATTTGCAGGGAATGAGCAGTTCTTC. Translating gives CASSLFAGNEQFF.

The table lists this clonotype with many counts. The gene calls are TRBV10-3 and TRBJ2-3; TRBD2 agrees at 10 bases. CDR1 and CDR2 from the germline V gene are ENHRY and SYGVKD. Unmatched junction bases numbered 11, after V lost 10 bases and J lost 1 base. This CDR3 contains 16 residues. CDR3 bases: TGTGCCACCAAACCTAGCGGGAGTATCGGCACAGATACGCAGTATTTT. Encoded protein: CATKPSGSIGTDTQYF.

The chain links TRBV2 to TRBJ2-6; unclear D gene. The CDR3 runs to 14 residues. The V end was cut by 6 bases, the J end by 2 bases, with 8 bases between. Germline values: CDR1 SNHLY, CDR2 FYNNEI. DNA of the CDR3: TGTGCCAGCAGACCAGGAACTGGGGCCAACGTCCTGACTTTC. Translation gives CASRPGTGANVLTF.

The chain's CDR3 is CSATIPSQETQYF. For the CDR3, the DNA is TGCAGTGCTACCATCCCGAGCCAGGAGACCCAGTACTTC. The chain employs TRBV20-1 and TRBJ2-5; D ambiguous. This CDR3 comprises 13 residues. V lost 4 bases and J 5 bases, leaving 14 bases between the germline ends. CDR1 and CDR2 from the germline V gene are DFQATT and SNEGSKA (reference sequence).

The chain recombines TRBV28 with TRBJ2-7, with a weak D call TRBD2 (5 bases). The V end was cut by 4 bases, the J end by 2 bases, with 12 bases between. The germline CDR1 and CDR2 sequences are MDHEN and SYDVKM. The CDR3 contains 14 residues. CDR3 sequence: CASSYPTGTYEQYF. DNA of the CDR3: TGTGCCAGCAGTTACCCAACGGGAACCTACGAGCAGTACTTC.

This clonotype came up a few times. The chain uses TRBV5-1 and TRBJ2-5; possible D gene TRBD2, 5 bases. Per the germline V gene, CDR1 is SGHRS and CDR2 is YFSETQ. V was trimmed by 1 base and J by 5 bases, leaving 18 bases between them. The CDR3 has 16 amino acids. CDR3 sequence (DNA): TGCGCCAGCAGCTTGTCAGGAGGTGGATGGACGGAGACCCAGTACTTC. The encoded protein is CASSLSGGGWTETQYF.

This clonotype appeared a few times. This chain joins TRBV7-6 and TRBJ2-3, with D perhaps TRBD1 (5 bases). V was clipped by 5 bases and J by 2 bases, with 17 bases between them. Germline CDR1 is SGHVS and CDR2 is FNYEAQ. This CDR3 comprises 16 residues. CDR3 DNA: TGTGCCAGCAGCCCAAGAGTAGGGGTCCACACAGATACGCAGTATTTT. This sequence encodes CASSPRVGVHTDTQYF. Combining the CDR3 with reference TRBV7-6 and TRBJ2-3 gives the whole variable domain GAGVSQSPRYKVTKRGQDVALRCDPISGHVSLYWYRQALGQGPEFLTYFNYEAQQDKSGLPNDRFSAERPEGSISTLTIQRTEQRDSAMYRCASSPRVGVHTDTQYFGPGTRLTVL.

Here the CDR3 reads CASSPVRGFTDTQYF. The DNA of the CDR3 is TGTGCCAGCAGCCCGGTGAGGGGATTCACAGATACGCAGTATTTT. V is TRBV5-5 and J is TRBJ2-3; D is perhaps TRBD1 or TRBD2 (5 bases each). V lost 4 bases, J lost 2 bases, and 14 bases lay in between. CDR3 length: 15 amino acids. Germline loops: CDR1 SGHKS, CDR2 YYEKEE (reference sequence).

In nucleotides, the CDR3 is TGTACCTTCAGTTCGGGACTAGCGGGGGGAACCCCCCAAGAGACCCAGTACTTC. Encoded protein: CTFSSGLAGGTPQETQYF. V gene TRBV3-1 combines with J gene TRBJ2-5; 15 bases are shared with TRBD2. This CDR3 spans 18 amino acids. Germline V CDR1 and CDR2: LGHDT, YNNKEL (reference sequence).

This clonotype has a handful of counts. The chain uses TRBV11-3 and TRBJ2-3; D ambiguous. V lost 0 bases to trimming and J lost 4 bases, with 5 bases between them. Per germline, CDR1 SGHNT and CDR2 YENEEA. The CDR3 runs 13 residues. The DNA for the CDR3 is TGTGCCAGCAGCTTAGACAGCTCAGATACGCAGTATTTT. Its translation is CASSLDSSDTQYF.

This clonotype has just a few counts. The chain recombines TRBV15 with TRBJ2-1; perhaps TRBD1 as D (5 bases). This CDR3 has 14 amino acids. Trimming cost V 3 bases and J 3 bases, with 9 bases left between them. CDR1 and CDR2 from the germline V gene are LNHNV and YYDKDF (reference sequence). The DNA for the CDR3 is TGTGCCACCAGCAGCCGACAGAGCTACAATGAGCAGTTCTTC. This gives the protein CATSSRQSYNEQFF.

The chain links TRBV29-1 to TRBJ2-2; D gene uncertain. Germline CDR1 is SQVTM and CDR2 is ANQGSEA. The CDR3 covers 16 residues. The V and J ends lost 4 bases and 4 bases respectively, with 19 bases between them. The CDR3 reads CSVVVVGHGITGELFF. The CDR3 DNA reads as TGCAGCGTTGTGGTGGTGGGCCACGGAATCACCGGGGAGCTGTTTTTT.

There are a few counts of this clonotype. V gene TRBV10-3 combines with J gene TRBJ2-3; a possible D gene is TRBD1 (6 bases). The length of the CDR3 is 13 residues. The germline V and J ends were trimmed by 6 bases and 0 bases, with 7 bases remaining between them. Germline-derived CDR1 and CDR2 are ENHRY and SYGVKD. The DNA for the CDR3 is TGTGCCATCAGCACAGGGAGCACAGATACGCAGTATTTT. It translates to CAISTGSTDTQYF.

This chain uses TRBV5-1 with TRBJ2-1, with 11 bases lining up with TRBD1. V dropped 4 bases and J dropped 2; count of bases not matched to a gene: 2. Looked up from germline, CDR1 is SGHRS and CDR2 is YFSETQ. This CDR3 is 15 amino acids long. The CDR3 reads CASSRTGGTYNEQFF. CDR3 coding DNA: TGCGCCAGCAGCCGGACAGGGGGCACCTACAATGAGCAGTTCTTC.

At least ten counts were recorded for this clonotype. CDR3 DNA sequence: TGTGCCAGCAGTGAAGTAGAGTTCTCCGGGGAGCTGTTTTTT. Protein sequence: CASSEVEFSGELFF. This sequence joins TRBV2 and TRBJ2-2, with D hard to call. Germline assignment: CDR1 SNHLY and CDR2 FYNNEI. The CDR3 covers 14 residues. V dropped 1 base and J dropped 6 bases, with 9 bases sitting between them.